This T cell receptor beta chain was sequenced in a study of T cell responses to AZD1222 COVID-19 vaccine. The CDR3 covers 15 residues. With V trimmed by 7 bases and J by 0 bases, 6 bases remained unmatched. The V gene's germline CDR1 is MDHEN and CDR2 SYDVKM. The protocol was immunoSEQ multiplex PCR, while the TCRdb copy is restricted to in-frame clones and leaves out a portion. The sample shows 120,000 or so clones, about 93% of them seen only once. Sequencing was performed on peripheral blood, taken 28 days after the second dose of the MenACWY control vaccine. This receptor was identified in an adult who received the MenACWY meningococcal vaccine as a control. The chain couples TRBV28 to TRBJ1-5; TRBD1 aligns across 7 bases. CDR3 amino acids: CASTGTAGSNQPQHF. CDR3 coding DNA: TGTGCCAGCACCGGGACAGCAGGTAGCAATCAGCCCCAGCATTTT.